The entry that follows covers one TCR beta chain sequence. This record belongs to a study of blood T cell repertoires in COVID-19. The wider study: Sites in the United States, Italy and Spain provided acute and convalescent COVID-19 samples. The cDNA or gDNA used as material had been derived from T cells, B-cell-depleted T cells, or PBMCs.

Authors' methods: Amplified reference gene primers provided the basis for estimating nucleated cell counts. Measured with immunoSEQ multiplex PCR; TCRdb has only the in-frame clones, and not every one. Clone size and V and J calls were adopted from that table, with D and trimming inferred from the DNA. Of more than 250,000 clones listed, 70% to 90% are singletons. Germline CDR1 is SEHNR and CDR2 is FQNEAQ (reference sequence). The CDR3 length is 12 residues. V lost 5 bases to trimming and J lost 4 bases, with 6 bases between them. This sequence joins TRBV7-9 and TRBJ1-5, with no clear D. Sequencing used peripheral blood. The receptor comes from a man between 18 and 29 years old with active or convalescent COVID-19. DNA of the CDR3: TGTGCCAGCAGCCGACTTAATCAGCCCCAGCATTTT. It encodes CASSRLNQPQHF.